Presented here are 8 T cell receptor beta chains from one specimen sequenced in a study of cytomegalovirus exposure and HLA in healthy donors. 13 Jbeta primers and 60 Vbeta primers were used for the PCR. Profiled with immunoSEQ multiplex PCR; TCRdb holds only in-frame clones, not every one. Of over 150,000 clones listed, about 83% are singletons. Input material: PBMCs. Receptors originate from a woman between 25 and 40 years old in good health and CMV-seronegative.

The chain recombines TRBV6-1 with TRBJ1-6; 9 positions match TRBD1. The germline V gene has CDR1 MNHNS and CDR2 SASEGT. The CDR3 is 14 amino acids. J was trimmed by 5 bases and V by 6 bases; bases with no gene match: 2. DNA of the CDR3: TGTGCCAGCAGCTGGACAGGGGATAATTCACCCCTCCACTTT. Amino acids: CASSWTGDNSPLHF.

V gene TRBV4-2 combines with J gene TRBJ1-2, with D hard to call. Between the trimmed V and J ends, which lost 1 base and 4 bases, there was a span of 16 bases. This CDR3 contains 16 residues. Germline CDR1 reads LGHNA; CDR2 reads YNFKEQ. CDR3 nucleotide sequence: TGTGCCAGCAGCCAAGGTCCAGGCCCAAATTTCTATGGCTACACCTTC. Its protein product is CASSQGPGPNFYGYTF.

In DNA, the CDR3 is TGTGCCAGCAGCTTCCGCCCCGGGGGGGCGTGGAAAGAGCTGTTTTTT. Translation gives CASSFRPGGAWKELFF. The chain joins TRBV7-9 to TRBJ2-2; 8 nucleotides align to TRBD2. CDR3 length: 16 residues. V shed 3 bases and J 11 bases; nucleotides not matched to a gene: 14. Germline values: CDR1 SEHNR, CDR2 FQNEAQ (reference sequence).

The chain recombines TRBV6-1 with TRBJ2-7; TRBD1 matches 9 bases. Germline CDR1 MNHNS, CDR2 SASEGT. This CDR3 has 15 residues. Trimming cost V 6 bases and J 3 bases; bases outside gene matches: 9. For the CDR3, the DNA is TGTGCCAGCAGAGCACCGGGGGGACAGGGCTACGAGCAGTACTTC. Translation: CASRAPGGQGYEQYF.

The genes are TRBV4-3 and TRBJ1-3, with D unclear. In germline, CDR1 is LGHNA, CDR2 YSLEER. The CDR3 is 16 residues long. With 0 bases removed from V and 0 bases from J, the gap between germline ends came to 9 bases. Here the CDR3 reads CASSQDERVSGNTIYF. Written as DNA, the CDR3 is TGCGCCAGCAGCCAAGATGAGAGGGTCTCTGGAAACACCATATATTTT.

This chain joins TRBV11-3 and TRBJ2-7; 10 nucleotides align to TRBD1. The length of the CDR3 is 14 residues. Germline assignment: CDR1 SGHNT and CDR2 YENEEA. J lost 4 bases, V lost 5 bases, and 5 bases had no gene match. CDR3 sequence reads: CASSPRDRGYEQYF. The CDR3 DNA follows: TGTGCCAGCAGCCCCCGGGACAGGGGTTACGAGCAGTACTTC.

The chain carries TRBV19 and TRBJ1-3; 7 nucleotides match TRBD1. CDR1 is LNHDA and CDR2 is SQIVND in the germline V gene (reference sequence). Trimming removed 5 bases from V and 0 bases from J; junction bases left unmatched: 7. The CDR3 totals 16 residues. The CDR3 region has the DNA TGTGCCAGTAGTGCACAGGGGTACAACTCTGGAAACACCATATATTTT. Its translation: CASSAQGYNSGNTIYF.

This rearrangement joins TRBV18 to TRBJ2-7; the D gene is possibly TRBD2 (6 bases). Germline V gives CDR1 KGHSH, CDR2 LQKENI. V shed 0 bases and J shed 2 bases, with 8 bases lying between them. This CDR3 contains 14 residues. CDR3 residues: CASSPPGTPYEQYF. CDR3 nucleotide sequence: TGTGCCAGCTCACCACCTGGGACTCCCTACGAGCAGTACTTC.